These 12 T cell receptor beta chains were all obtained from the same sample, sequenced in a study of graft-versus-host responses after intestinal transplantation. Their antigen targets remain unknown. TCRdb keeps only in-frame clones here, not all; method: immunoSEQ multiplex PCR. The sample lists tens of thousands of clones; roughly 92% were seen once. Sequencing used unstimulated CD4+ T cells sorted from spleen or lymph node cells, obtained before intestinal transplant. These receptors came from a human donor who received an intestinal transplant.

CDR3 sequence: CASSPSGGRAPDTQYF. The DNA of the CDR3 is TGTGCCAGCAGTCCAAGTGGCGGGAGAGCGCCAGATACGCAGTATTTT. The J gene is TRBJ2-3, the V gene TRBV25-1; 7 bases match TRBD2. CDR1 MGHDK and CDR2 SYGVNS come from the germline V gene. Trimming cost V 5 bases and J 4 bases; bases outside gene matches: 12. The CDR3 totals 16 residues.

The chain joins TRBV27 to TRBJ1-2; no clear D gene. Germline V gene sequence: CDR1 MNHEY, CDR2 SMNVEV (reference sequence). V was cut by 4 bases and J by 8 bases, with 14 bases left in between. The CDR3 loop spans 13 amino acids. CDR3 sequence: CASSSSQARGYTF. The CDR3 nucleotides are TGTGCCAGCAGTTCATCCCAGGCCAGGGGCTACACCTTC.

This sequence joins TRBV5-1 and TRBJ2-1; 7 positions match TRBD2. Germline CDR1 SGHRS, CDR2 YFSETQ. V was clipped by 2 bases and J by 8 bases; unmatched bases: 10. This CDR3 comprises 15 residues. The CDR3 DNA is TGCGCCAGCAGCTTCGGCGGGAGTATTGTCGATGAGCAGTTCTTC. It yields the protein CASSFGGSIVDEQFF.

The rearrangement links TRBV2 to TRBJ2-2, with 11 nucleotides matching TRBD1. V dropped 6 bases and J dropped 2; count of bases not matched to a gene: 2. This CDR3 region has 15 residues. Per the germline V gene, CDR1 is SNHLY and CDR2 is FYNNEI. The CDR3 here is CASRGTGGNTGELFF. As DNA, the CDR3 is TGTGCCAGCAGAGGGACAGGGGGTAACACCGGGGAGCTGTTTTTT.

The V call is TRBV18, the J call TRBJ2-3, with TRBD1 identical over 9 bases. Germline V gene sequence: CDR1 KGHSH, CDR2 LQKENI. The CDR3 length is 15 residues. V shed 4 bases and J 1 base; nucleotides not matched to a gene: 3. The CDR3 DNA reads TGTGCCAGCTCACTGACAGGGGGTGGCACAGATACGCAGTATTTT. This encodes CASSLTGGGTDTQYF. Based on the CDR3 plus reference TRBV18 and TRBJ2-3, the full variable domain is NAGVMQNPRHLVRRRGQEARLRCSPMKGHSHVYWYRQLPEEGLKFMVYLQKENIIDESGMPKERFSAEFPKEGPSILRIQQVVRGDSAAYFCASSLTGGGTDTQYFGPGTRLTVL.

This clone showed up just a few times. One end of the junction varies from germline; a read error may be responsible. The V gene is TRBV6-1, the J gene TRBJ2-7, with TRBD2 matching 8 bases. This CDR3 has 15 residues. In germline, CDR1 is MNHNS, CDR2 SASEGT. CDR3 DNA: TGTGCCAGCAGTCAAGCGGGAGATGGCTCCTACGAGCAGTACTTC. Translating it yields CASSQAGDGSYEQYF.

The chain is built from TRBV30 and TRBJ2-2; perhaps TRBD2 as D (5 bases). The V end was cut by 0 bases, the J end by 3 bases, with 14 bases between. Germline-derived CDR1 and CDR2 are GTSNPN and SVGIG (reference sequence). The CDR3 is made up of 16 amino acids. CDR3 nucleotide sequence: TGTGCCTGGAGTGTACGGAGGAGGCTCTACACCGGGGAGCTGTTTTTT. Protein sequence: CAWSVRRRLYTGELFF.

This clone was counted a few times. The chain joins TRBV19 to TRBJ2-5, with 7 bases that match TRBD1. Germline values: CDR1 LNHDA, CDR2 SQIVND (reference sequence). The CDR3 runs 16 residues. Trimming cost V 3 bases and J 1 base; bases outside gene matches: 8. CDR3 DNA: TGTGCCAGTAGTATCCGACAGGGTGCGGGCCAAGAGACCCAGTACTTC. Residues: CASSIRQGAGQETQYF.

The chain couples TRBV10-1 to TRBJ2-3, with D perhaps TRBD2 (6 bases). Per germline, CDR1 WNHNN and CDR2 SYGVQD (reference sequence). Trimming removed 6 bases at V and 0 bases at J, with 10 bases between. The CDR3 covers 14 residues. CDR3 bases: TGCGCCAGCAGCCCCGGGACTAGCACAGATACGCAGTATTTT. Protein product: CASSPGTSTDTQYF.

This chain uses TRBV4-1 with TRBJ2-7; no clear D. Looked up from germline, CDR1 is MGHRA and CDR2 is YSYEKL. This CDR3 contains 15 residues. V dropped 4 bases and J dropped 3 bases, with 16 bases sitting between them. The CDR3 spells CASSPRKEIIYEQYF. The CDR3 DNA is TGCGCCAGCAGCCCAAGAAAGGAGATAATCTACGAGCAGTACTTC.

The chain uses TRBV6-1 and TRBJ2-5; D might be TRBD2 (6 bases). The CDR3 loop spans 13 amino acids. With 6 bases removed from V and 5 bases from J, the gap between germline ends came to 13 bases. From germline, CDR1 is MNHNS and CDR2 SASEGT. This CDR3 is CASRDTGGETQYF. The CDR3, as DNA: TGTGCCAGCAGAGATACTGGGGGGGAGACCCAGTACTTC.

The chain combines TRBV18 with TRBJ1-1; D not resolved. The CDR3 is 14 residues long. Per the germline V gene, CDR1 is KGHSH and CDR2 is LQKENI. V lost 1 base, J lost 1 base, and 7 bases lay in between. The CDR3 loop is CASSPRASNTEAFF. CDR3 bases: TGTGCCAGCTCACCACGGGCCTCGAACACTGAAGCTTTCTTT.